Following are 27 T cell receptor beta chains from one sample sequenced in a study of alternative splicing in chronic myeloid leukemia remission (dated by TCRdb to the early 2020s). The protocol used for the library was bulk RNA-seq. This sample was sequenced with an Illumina HiSeq 2500. The TruSeq Stranded RNA sample prep kit was used to generate libraries of poly-A-enriched mRNA from an input of 0.8 to 1 ug total RNA. TCRdb reprocessed the public reads and reports one entry per CDR3 protein sequence, without DNA. The sample profile shows 700 to 800 distinct CDR3 sequences; roughly 98% of them were found once. The top ten clonotypes cover 3% to 3.5% of the sample. The label giving this sample's time point can be read as: chronic-phase CML before TKI therapy (screening/day 1). The input for sequencing was PBMCs or total blood leukocytes (not recorded which), taken at diagnosis. These TCRs come from an adult with chronic myeloid leukemia.

The sample holds one count of this clonotype. The chain combines TRBV7-2 with TRBJ2-3; TCRdb designates TRBD2, a call that cannot be tested without DNA. The CDR3 is 18 amino acids. Germline V gene lookup returns CDR1 SGHTA and CDR2 FQGNSA. CDR3 loop: CASSLVGLAGGRTDTQYF.

The rearrangement links TRBV14 to TRBJ1-2; TCRdb lists TRBD1, though no DNA is available to test this call. CDR1 and CDR2 (germline): SGHDN, FVKESK. The CDR3 runs to 15 residues. CDR3 sequence reads: CASSLSSTGNYGYTF.

The CDR3 loop is CAIRGTSGSSETQYF. The chain carries TRBV10-3 and TRBJ2-5; checking the TCRdb D call of TRBD2 is not possible without DNA. The germline V gene encodes CDR1 ENHRY and CDR2 SYGVKD. The CDR3 totals 15 residues.

The chain employs TRBV28 and TRBJ2-7; TCRdb names TRBD2, which stays unverified in the absence of DNA. This CDR3 contains 13 residues. In germline, CDR1 is MDHEN, CDR2 SYDVKM. Here the CDR3 reads CATESGRAHEQYF.

This clonotype was found once. The genes are TRBV24-1 and TRBJ2-1; TCRdb lists TRBD2, though no DNA is available to test this call. CDR1 is KGHDR and CDR2 is SFDVKD in the germline V gene. This CDR3 contains 15 residues. The chain's CDR3 is CATSGQLSSYNEQFF.

The rearrangement links TRBV27 to TRBJ1-5. In germline, CDR1 is MNHEY, CDR2 SMNVEV (reference sequence). The CDR3 loop spans 14 amino acids. CDR3 protein: CASSFAAQGQPQHF.

V usage is TRBV5-1 and J usage is TRBJ2-1; TCRdb's D call, TRBD2, is unchecked because there is no DNA. Germline loops: CDR1 SGHRS, CDR2 YFSETQ. CDR3 size: 14 residues. CDR3 loop: CASSYGTVYNEQFF.

V usage is TRBV29-1 and J usage is TRBJ2-3; TCRdb selects TRBD2, and the lack of DNA leaves this call unchecked. The germline CDR1 and CDR2 sequences are SQVTM and ANQGSEA. This CDR3 has 13 residues. CDR3 residues: CSVEREGTDTQYF.

The V call is TRBV5-4, the J call TRBJ2-1; the TCRdb D gene call, TRBD2, has no DNA to confirm it. This CDR3 spans 14 amino acids. Germline V gene lookup returns CDR1 SGHNT and CDR2 YYREEE (reference sequence). This CDR3 reads CASSSERWGNEQFF.

V gene TRBV10-3 combines with J gene TRBJ2-3; TCRdb reports TRBD2, a call that lacks DNA to check it against. Germline CDR1 reads ENHRY; CDR2 reads SYGVKD. This CDR3 has 11 residues. This CDR3 is CAISGGDTQYF.

This chain joins TRBV20-1 and TRBJ2-7. This CDR3 spans 11 amino acids. Germline lookup yields CDR1 DFQATT and CDR2 SNEGSKA (reference sequence). The CDR3 here is CSARSTYEQYF.

V usage is TRBV10-3 and J usage is TRBJ2-1; TCRdb lists TRBD2, though no DNA is available to test this call. The CDR3 extends over 16 amino acids. Germline CDR1 ENHRY, CDR2 SYGVKD. Here the CDR3 reads CAISDFLAGDDNEQFF.

The chain recombines TRBV5-4 with TRBJ2-2; TCRdb outputs TRBD2, but without DNA this stays unchecked. Per the germline V gene, CDR1 is SGHNT and CDR2 is YYREEE (reference sequence). The CDR3 is 16 amino acids. This CDR3 reads CASSIGTSANPGELFF.

This sequence joins TRBV9 and TRBJ2-7; the D call of TRBD2 rests on TCRdb alone, since no DNA is present to check it. This CDR3 has 16 residues. Germline V gene data show CDR1 as SGDLS and CDR2 as YYNGEE. The CDR3 sequence: CASSVSPTSGLYEQYF.

The chain links TRBV6-5 to TRBJ2-7; without DNA, the TCRdb call of TRBD1 cannot be checked. Germline V CDR1 and CDR2: MNHEY, SVGAGI. The CDR3 runs 15 residues. CDR3 residues: CASTQWAGGLGEQYF.

The chain joins TRBV18 to TRBJ1-1; checking the TCRdb D call of TRBD1 is not possible without DNA. This CDR3 is 15 amino acids long. Looked up from germline, CDR1 is KGHSH and CDR2 is LQKENI. CDR3 region: CASSPRDRGITEAFF.

This chain links TRBV28 with TRBJ2-7; TCRdb outputs TRBD2, but without DNA this stays unchecked. The CDR3 loop spans 15 amino acids. Germline V gene sequence: CDR1 MDHEN, CDR2 SYDVKM. The CDR3 loop is CASSSLGARAYEQYF.

This clonotype was recorded only once. The chain carries TRBV7-2 and TRBJ2-1; TCRdb lists TRBD2, though no DNA is available to test this call. Looked up from germline, CDR1 is SGHTA and CDR2 is FQGNSA. The CDR3 spans 16 residues. CDR3 residues: CASSTLGLAVNNEQFF.

The rearrangement uses TRBV30 and TRBJ1-2. This CDR3 contains 13 residues. Germline V gene data show CDR1 as GTSNPN and CDR2 as SVGIG (reference sequence). The CDR3 loop is CAWNFGSNYGYTF. The whole variable domain, filled in from reference TRBV30 and TRBJ1-2, reads SQTIHQWPATLVQPVGSPLSLECTVEGTSNPNLYWYRQAAGRGLQLLFYSVGIGQISSEVPQNLSASRPQDRQFILSSKKLLLSDSGFYLCAWNFGSNYGYTFGSGTRLTVV.

The J gene is TRBJ1-1, the V gene TRBV5-1. This CDR3 comprises 15 residues. The germline CDR1 and CDR2 sequences are SGHRS and YFSETQ. The CDR3 region is CASSITGGAELEAFF.

This clonotype appeared a single time. The chain uses TRBV5-1 and TRBJ1-3. Per germline, CDR1 SGHRS and CDR2 YFSETQ. CDR3 length equals 15 residues. The CDR3 sequence is CASSLEGTSGNTIYF.

The chain combines TRBV2 with TRBJ1-2. The CDR3 consists of 12 residues. In germline, CDR1 is SNHLY, CDR2 FYNNEI. CDR3 amino acids: CASTDGDYGYTF.

This chain connects TRBV19 to TRBJ2-1; the D gene TCRdb calls, TRBD2, cannot be checked with no DNA. The CDR3 is 15 amino acids. CDR1 is LNHDA and CDR2 is SQIVND in the germline V gene (reference sequence). The CDR3 reads CASSGWAGLNNEQFF.

The chain employs TRBV6-2 or TRBV6-3 and TRBJ2-1; as DNA is missing, the TRBD2 call by TCRdb cannot be tested. Per the germline V gene, CDR1 is MNHEY and CDR2 is SVGEGT. This CDR3 has 23 residues. CDR3 loop: CASSYSTASSGRPPLSSYNEQFF.

The chain uses TRBV28 and TRBJ2-1; there is no DNA to check the TCRdb D call of TRBD2. This CDR3 region has 16 residues. CDR1 and CDR2 from the germline V gene are MDHEN and SYDVKM. Here the CDR3 reads CASISPWGNGYNEQFF. Combining the CDR3 with reference TRBV28 and TRBJ2-1 gives the whole variable domain DVKVTQSSRYLVKRTGEKVFLECVQDMDHENMFWYRQDPGLGLRLIYFSYDVKMKEKGDIPEGYSVSREKKERFSLILESASTNQTSMYLCASISPWGNGYNEQFFGPGTRLTVL.

This chain uses TRBV28 with TRBJ1-1. This CDR3 comprises 14 residues. CDR1 and CDR2 (germline): MDHEN, SYDVKM. The CDR3 region is CASSFRVGRTEAFF.

This CDR3 reads CSVVRPGPTYNEQFF. This sequence joins TRBV29-1 and TRBJ2-1. CDR3 length: 15 residues. Per the germline V gene, CDR1 is SQVTM and CDR2 is ANQGSEA.